The 27 T cell receptor beta chains below all came from one sample that was sequenced in a study of post-analysis software for immune sequencing data. Their specific antigens are unknown. Study conclusions and caveats: Four or five TRBV segments, TRBV5-6, TRBV5-1 and TRBV20-1 among them, were found more frequent in patients than controls.

TCR beta libraries were prepared from cDNA with unique molecular identifiers. Using its own MiXCR run on the PCR reads, TCRdb lists one record per CDR3 protein. The profile shows more than 500,000 distinct CDR3 sequences, 34% of them singletons. The specimen was blood. The receptors were sampled from a girl under 18 with multiple sclerosis.

The gene calls are TRBV7-2 and TRBJ1-1; 9 nucleotides match TRBD1. Per the germline V gene, CDR1 is SGHTA and CDR2 is FQGNSA. This CDR3 spans 16 amino acids. The J segment lost 6 bases and the V segment lost 2 bases, leaving 10 bases of the junction unmatched. The CDR3 sequence: CASSLKWGQGYAEAFF. DNA for the CDR3: TGTGCCAGCAGCTTAAAGTGGGGACAGGGATACGCTGAAGCTTTCTTT.

The chain carries TRBV2 and TRBJ2-5; D gene ambiguous. There are 13 residues in the CDR3. The V end was cut by 4 bases, the J end by 0 bases, with 6 bases between. Germline V lookup: CDR1 SNHLY, CDR2 FYNNEI. CDR3 DNA: TGTGCCAGCAGTGCAGTCTACCAAGAGACCCAGTACTTC. Translating gives CASSAVYQETQYF.

The genes are TRBV7-2 and TRBJ2-1; perhaps TRBD1 as D (6 bases). V lost 1 base and J 8 bases, leaving 18 bases between the germline ends. The CDR3 totals 16 residues. Per the germline V gene, CDR1 is SGHTA and CDR2 is FQGNSA. The CDR3 bases are TGTGCCAGCAGCTTAGTTCACTCAGGGGTTATCTATGAGCAGTTCTTC. Amino acid sequence: CASSLVHSGVIYEQFF.

V and J are TRBV12-3 or TRBV12-4 and TRBJ2-5, with a tentative D call TRBD1 (6 bases). The V end lost 1 base, the J end lost 4 bases, and 13 bases lay between the germline ends. The CDR3 runs 15 residues. CDR3 DNA sequence: TGTGCCAGCAGTTTAGGCCAGGGGATCGGAGAGACCCAGTACTTC. The encoded protein is CASSLGQGIGETQYF.

The chain combines TRBV29-1 with TRBJ2-2; a weak D match, TRBD1 (5 bases). Deletions cut 4 bases from V and 6 bases from J, with 12 bases between. This CDR3 contains 13 residues. Germline V gives CDR1 SQVTM, CDR2 ANQGSEA. DNA of the CDR3: TGCAGCGTTGGCAGGGCGTTAGCCGGGGAGCTGTTTTTT. Translated, it gives CSVGRALAGELFF.

This chain links TRBV10-1 with TRBJ2-1, with 14 positions matching TRBD2. Germline CDR1 is WNHNN and CDR2 is SYGVQD (reference sequence). The CDR3 runs 15 residues. The V gene end was trimmed by 7 bases and the J gene end by 9 bases; junction bases not matched to a gene: 8. This CDR3 reads CASTCGTSGGSEQFF. The CDR3, as DNA: TGCGCCAGCACCTGCGGGACTAGCGGGGGAAGTGAGCAGTTCTTC.

This clonotype has more than one count but fewer than ten. V usage is TRBV5-1 and J usage is TRBJ2-7; D might be TRBD1 (6 bases). CDR3 length: 17 residues. Trimming cost V 2 bases and J 1 base, with 19 bases left between them. Germline V gives CDR1 SGHRS, CDR2 YFSETQ. The CDR3 DNA sequence: TGCGCCAGCAGCTTAGGTGACTGGACAGACCAATCCTACGAGCAGTACTTC. Translated: CASSLGDWTDQSYEQYF. The entire variable domain, with the rest obtained from reference TRBV5-1 and TRBJ2-7, is as follows: KAGVTQTPRYLIKTRGQQVTLSCSPISGHRSVSWYQQTPGQGLQFLFEYFSETQRNKGNFPGRFSGRQFSNSRSEMNVSTLELGDSALYLCASSLGDWTDQSYEQYFGPGTRLTVT.

The chain carries TRBV20-1 and TRBJ2-1; a weak D match, TRBD2 (5 bases). The DNA end favors TRBJ2-7, so the J call may be wrong. The V gene's germline CDR1 is DFQATT and CDR2 SNEGSKA (reference sequence). The CDR3 covers 13 residues. The CDR3 reads CSARGVNPCEQYF. The CDR3 DNA is TGCAGTGCTAGGGGAGTTAACCCCTGCGAGCAGTACTTC.

The chain uses TRBV5-1 and TRBJ2-5, with TRBD1 matching over 9 bases. The length of the CDR3 is 17 residues. Germline V gene data show CDR1 as SGHRS and CDR2 as YFSETQ. Germline trimming cut 6 bases from V and 2 bases from J; bases unmatched to any gene: 14. CDR3 protein: CASKLFTGTGLQETQYF. DNA for the CDR3: TGCGCCAGCAAACTCTTTACCGGGACAGGGCTTCAAGAGACCCAGTACTTC.

This chain connects TRBV7-9 to TRBJ2-3; D might be TRBD1 (5 bases). The CDR3 runs 13 residues. Trimming stripped 5 bases from V and 8 bases from J, with 14 bases between. In germline, CDR1 is SEHNR, CDR2 FQNEAQ (reference sequence). The CDR3 loop is CASSPVQAATQYF. As DNA, the CDR3 is TGTGCCAGCAGCCCGGTACAGGCGGCTACGCAGTATTTT.

The V gene is TRBV7-2, the J gene TRBJ1-3; D may be TRBD1 (6 bases). The CDR3 totals 16 residues. Germline loops: CDR1 SGHTA, CDR2 FQGNSA. Trimming took off 5 bases at V and 0 bases at J, with 14 bases between the two ends. CDR3 nucleotide sequence: TGTGCCAGCAGCCCGTGGGGGCCGAGCTCTGGAAACACCATATATTTT. The encoded protein is CASSPWGPSSGNTIYF.

On this clonotype itself: It may be a read error: a sequence one base away is much more abundant. The V gene is TRBV6-5, the J gene TRBJ2-5; the D gene is possibly TRBD2 (5 bases). The end of the DNA fits TRBJ2-1 better, so the J call may be wrong. This CDR3 region has 15 residues. Germline lookup yields CDR1 MNHEY and CDR2 SVGAGI. The CDR3 DNA sequence: TGTGCCAGCAGTTACTCCCTTAGCGTGAGGGAGACCCAGTTCTTC. It encodes CASSYSLSVRETQFF.

The chain employs TRBV5-1 and TRBJ2-3; D may correspond to TRBD1 or TRBD2 (5 bases each). The CDR3 contains 13 residues. V was cut by 4 bases and J by 6 bases, with 12 bases left in between. CDR1 and CDR2 (germline): SGHRS, YFSETQ. CDR3 in DNA: TGCGCCAGCAGCCTGGGGACGAAGGATACGCAGTATTTT. Protein sequence: CASSLGTKDTQYF. The variable domain in full, with the rest retrieved from reference TRBV5-1 and TRBJ2-3, is KAGVTQTPRYLIKTRGQQVTLSCSPISGHRSVSWYQQTPGQGLQFLFEYFSETQRNKGNFPGRFSGRQFSNSRSEMNVSTLELGDSALYLCASSLGTKDTQYFGPGTRLTVL.

The CDR3 here is CATPGRTGGYEQYF. CDR3 nucleotides: TGTGCCACCCCGGGAAGGACAGGGGGCTACGAGCAGTACTTC. The rearrangement links TRBV6-1 to TRBJ2-7, with TRBD1 matching over 10 bases. V dropped 10 bases and J dropped 3; count of bases not matched to a gene: 9. The germline CDR1 and CDR2 sequences are MNHNS and SASEGT. The CDR3 is made up of 14 amino acids.

This clonotype was counted only a few times. V gene TRBV6-6 combines with J gene TRBJ2-3; D unclear. V was trimmed by 5 bases and J by 4 bases, leaving 13 bases between them. Per the germline V gene, CDR1 is MNHNY and CDR2 is SVGAGI (reference sequence). This CDR3 contains 14 residues. The DNA of the CDR3 is TGTGCCAGCAGTCACCCAATAATTGCAGATACGCAGTATTTT. It encodes CASSHPIIADTQYF.

This sequence joins TRBV20-1 and TRBJ1-5; 7 bases fit TRBD1. Germline lookup yields CDR1 DFQATT and CDR2 SNEGSKA (reference sequence). The CDR3 consists of 15 residues. With 1 base clipped from V and 7 bases from J, the junction kept 10 bases outside the gene matches. CDR3 protein: CSARGVGAGGQPQHF. The CDR3 DNA reads as TGCAGTGCTAGAGGGGTAGGAGCAGGGGGGCAGCCCCAGCATTTT.

The chain employs TRBV20-1 and TRBJ1-2; 8 bases match TRBD1. Germline trimming cut 2 bases from V and 12 bases from J; bases unmatched to any gene: 17. CDR1 is DFQATT and CDR2 is SNEGSKA in the germline V gene (reference sequence). The CDR3 consists of 15 residues. CDR3 sequence (DNA): TGCAGTGCTAGACACCGGGACAGGTGGGGACCAGCGGACACCTTC. This gives the protein CSARHRDRWGPADTF.

In this sample, this clonotype turned up a few times. The chain carries TRBV5-1 and TRBJ1-6, with D tentatively TRBD1 (5 bases). V lost 4 bases to trimming and J lost 8 bases, with 16 bases between them. CDR1 SGHRS and CDR2 YFSETQ come from the germline V gene. This CDR3 is built from 15 residues. The CDR3 reads CASSVDWGGHSPLHF. In DNA, the CDR3 is TGCGCCAGCAGCGTCGACTGGGGCGGCCATTCACCCCTCCACTTT.

A few counts support this clonotype. The genes are TRBV3-1 and TRBJ2-3, with no clear D. Trimming cost V 6 bases and J 0 bases, with 10 bases left between them. This CDR3 has 14 residues. The germline gives CDR1 LGHDT, CDR2 YNNKEL (reference sequence). The CDR3 nucleotides read TGTGCCAGCAGACCGGCATCGAGCACAGATACGCAGTATTTT. Amino acids: CASRPASSTDTQYF.

The chain carries TRBV11-2 and TRBJ2-5; 12 nucleotides line up with TRBD2. CDR3 length equals 18 residues. Germline loops: CDR1 SGHAT, CDR2 FQNNGV. Trimming cost V 5 bases and J 2 bases; bases outside gene matches: 12. CDR3 DNA: TGTGCCAGCAGCCGTACTAGCGGGGGGCCCTTCGGGCAAGAGACCCAGTACTTC. It is translated as CASSRTSGGPFGQETQYF.

CDR3 coding DNA: TGCGCCAGCAGAACGCGGATCAGCACAGATACGCAGTATTTT. As protein: CASRTRISTDTQYF. The rearrangement links TRBV5-1 to TRBJ2-3; D not resolved. Germline CDR1 reads SGHRS; CDR2 reads YFSETQ. Trimming removed 5 bases from V and 0 bases from J, with 10 bases in between. This CDR3 contains 14 residues. Variable domain in full (rest from reference TRBV5-1 and TRBJ2-3): KAGVTQTPRYLIKTRGQQVTLSCSPISGHRSVSWYQQTPGQGLQFLFEYFSETQRNKGNFPGRFSGRQFSNSRSEMNVSTLELGDSALYLCASRTRISTDTQYFGPGTRLTVL.

V usage is TRBV4-2 and J usage is TRBJ1-4; tentatively, D is TRBD1 (5 bases). Germline-derived CDR1 and CDR2 are LGHNA and YNFKEQ. Trimming cost V 2 bases and J 2 bases, with 15 bases left between them. There are 17 residues in the CDR3. CDR3 DNA sequence: TGTGCCAGCAGCCAAATTCCCCCGGGGGGGACTAATGAAAAACTGTTTTTT. Amino acids: CASSQIPPGGTNEKLFF.

This clonotype was found many times. The J gene is TRBJ2-4, the V gene TRBV4-1; 10 bases are a match to TRBD1. V shed 4 bases and J 8 bases; nucleotides not matched to a gene: 8. Germline CDR1 and CDR2: MGHRA and YSYEKL. The CDR3 length is 15 residues. In DNA, the CDR3 is TGCGCCAGCAGCCTCGGGGGACAGGGGTCGCACATTCAGTACTTC. Protein: CASSLGGQGSHIQYF.

The rearrangement links TRBV7-8 to TRBJ2-3; D may correspond to TRBD1 or TRBD2 (5 bases each). Germline V lookup: CDR1 SGHVS, CDR2 FQNEAQ. Trimming left V 2 bases short and J 2 bases short, with 14 bases between. This CDR3 comprises 16 residues. The chain's CDR3 is CASSLPPGRITDTQYF. The DNA of the CDR3 is TGTGCCAGCAGCTTACCCCCGGGGCGGATCACAGATACGCAGTATTTT. Based on the CDR3 plus reference TRBV7-8 and TRBJ2-3, the full variable domain is GAGVSQSPRYKVAKRGQDVALRCDPISGHVSLFWYQQALGQGPEFLTYFQNEAQLDKSGLPSDRFFAERPEGSVSTLKIQRTQQEDSAVYLCASSLPPGRITDTQYFGPGTRLTVL.

This clonotype was seen only a few times. The chain links TRBV12-3 or TRBV12-4 to TRBJ2-3, with TRBD2 matching over 7 bases. There are 16 residues in the CDR3. After removal of 5 bases from V and 3 bases from J, the junction contained 11 bases not matched to a gene. The CDR3 coding sequence is TGTGCCAGCAGTCTGAGAGCGGGGTTAGTTACAGATACGCAGTATTTT. It translates to CASSLRAGLVTDTQYF.

This clonotype was detected a few times. The chain couples TRBV7-6 to TRBJ2-5, with 8 bases matching TRBD2. The CDR3 loop spans 14 amino acids. The J segment lost 5 bases and the V segment lost 5 bases, leaving 7 bases of the junction unmatched. CDR1 SGHVS and CDR2 FNYEAQ come from the germline V gene. In nucleotides, the CDR3 is TGTGCCAGCAGCCCTACGGGGGGGTACGAGACCCAGTACTTC. Translation gives CASSPTGGYETQYF.

This clonotype showed up just a few times. V usage is TRBV6-5 and J usage is TRBJ1-2; D unresolved. Trimming removed 0 bases at V and 9 bases at J, with 14 bases between. This CDR3 is built from 14 residues. CDR1 is MNHEY, CDR2 SVGAGI, per germline. The CDR3 DNA sequence: TGTGCCAGCAGTTACTCGAACATTTATGGAAGCTACACCTTC. Translating it yields CASSYSNIYGSYTF.